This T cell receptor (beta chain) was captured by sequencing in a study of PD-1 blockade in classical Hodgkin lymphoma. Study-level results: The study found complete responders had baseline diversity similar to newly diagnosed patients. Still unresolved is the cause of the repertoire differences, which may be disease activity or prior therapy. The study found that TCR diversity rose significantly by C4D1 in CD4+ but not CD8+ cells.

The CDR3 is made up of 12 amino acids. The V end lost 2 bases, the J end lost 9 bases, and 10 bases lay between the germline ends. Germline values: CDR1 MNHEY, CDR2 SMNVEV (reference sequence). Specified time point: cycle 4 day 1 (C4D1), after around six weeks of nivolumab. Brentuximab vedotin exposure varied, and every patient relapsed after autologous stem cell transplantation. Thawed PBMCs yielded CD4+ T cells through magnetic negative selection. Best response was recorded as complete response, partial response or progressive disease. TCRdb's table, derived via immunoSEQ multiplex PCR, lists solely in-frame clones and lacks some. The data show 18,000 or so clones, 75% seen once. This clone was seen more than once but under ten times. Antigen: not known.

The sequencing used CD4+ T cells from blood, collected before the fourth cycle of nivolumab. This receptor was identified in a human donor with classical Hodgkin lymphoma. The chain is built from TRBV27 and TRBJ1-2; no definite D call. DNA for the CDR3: TGTGCCAGCAGTTTACGAGGGAGTCGCTACACCTTC. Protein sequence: CASSLRGSRYTF.